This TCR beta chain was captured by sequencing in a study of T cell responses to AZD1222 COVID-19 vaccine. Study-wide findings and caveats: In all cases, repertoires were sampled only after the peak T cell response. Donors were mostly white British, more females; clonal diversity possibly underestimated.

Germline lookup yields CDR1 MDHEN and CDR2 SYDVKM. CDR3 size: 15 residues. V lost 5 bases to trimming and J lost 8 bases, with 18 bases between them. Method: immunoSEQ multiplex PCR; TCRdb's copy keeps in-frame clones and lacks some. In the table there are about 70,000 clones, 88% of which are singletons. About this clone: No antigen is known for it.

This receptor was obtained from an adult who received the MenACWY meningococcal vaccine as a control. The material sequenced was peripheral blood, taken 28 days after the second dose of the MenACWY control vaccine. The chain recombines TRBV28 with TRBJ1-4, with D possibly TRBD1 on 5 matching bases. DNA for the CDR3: TGTGCCAGCAGTAACCGGGACCTTCTAGGGGAAAAACTGTTTTTT. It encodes CASSNRDLLGEKLFF.